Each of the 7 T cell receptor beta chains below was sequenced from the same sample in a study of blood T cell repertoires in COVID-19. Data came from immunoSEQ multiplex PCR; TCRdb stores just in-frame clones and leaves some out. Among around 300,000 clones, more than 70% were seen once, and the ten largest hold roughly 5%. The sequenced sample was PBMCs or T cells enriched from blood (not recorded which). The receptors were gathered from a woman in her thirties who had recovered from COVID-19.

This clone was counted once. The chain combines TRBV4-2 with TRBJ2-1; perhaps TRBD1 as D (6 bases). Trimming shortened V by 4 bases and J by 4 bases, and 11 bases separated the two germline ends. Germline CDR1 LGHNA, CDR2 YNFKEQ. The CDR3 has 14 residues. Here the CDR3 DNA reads TGTGCCAGCAGCCCGGACAGCGGTTACAATGAGCAGTTCTTC. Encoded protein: CASSPDSGYNEQFF.

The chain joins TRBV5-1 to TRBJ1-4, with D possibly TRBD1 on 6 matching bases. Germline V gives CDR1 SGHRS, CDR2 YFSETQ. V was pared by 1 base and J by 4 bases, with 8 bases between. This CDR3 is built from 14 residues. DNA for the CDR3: TGCGCCAGCAGCTTGTCAGGGGTTAATGAAAAACTGTTTTTT. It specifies CASSLSGVNEKLFF.

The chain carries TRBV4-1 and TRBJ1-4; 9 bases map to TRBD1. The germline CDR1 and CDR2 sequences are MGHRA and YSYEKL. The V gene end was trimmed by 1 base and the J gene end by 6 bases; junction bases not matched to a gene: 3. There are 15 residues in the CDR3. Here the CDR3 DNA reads TGCGCCAGCAGCCAAGGGGGACAGGGACATGAAAAACTGTTTTTT. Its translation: CASSQGGQGHEKLFF.

In DNA form, the CDR3 reads TGTGCCAGCAGCTCACGACTAGCGGGCCAAGAGACCCAGTACTTC. Protein sequence: CASSSRLAGQETQYF. The chain combines TRBV7-2 with TRBJ2-5; TRBD2 matches at 10 bases. The CDR3 spans 15 residues. Per germline, CDR1 SGHTA and CDR2 FQGNSA. The junction had 3 bases not matched to a gene; V was cut back by 4 bases and J by 1 base.

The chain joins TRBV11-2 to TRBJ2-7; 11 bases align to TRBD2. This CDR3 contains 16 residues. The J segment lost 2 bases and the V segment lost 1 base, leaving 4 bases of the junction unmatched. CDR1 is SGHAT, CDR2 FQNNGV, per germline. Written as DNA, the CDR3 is TGTGCCAGCAGCTTAGGTCCTAGCGGGGGGACCTACGAGCAGTACTTC. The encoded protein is CASSLGPSGGTYEQYF.

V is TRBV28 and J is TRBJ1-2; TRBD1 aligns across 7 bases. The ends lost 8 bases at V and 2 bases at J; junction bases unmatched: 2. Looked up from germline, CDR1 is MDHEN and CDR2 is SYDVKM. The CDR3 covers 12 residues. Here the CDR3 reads CASETGNYGYTF. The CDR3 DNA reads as TGTGCCAGCGAGACAGGGAACTATGGCTACACCTTC.

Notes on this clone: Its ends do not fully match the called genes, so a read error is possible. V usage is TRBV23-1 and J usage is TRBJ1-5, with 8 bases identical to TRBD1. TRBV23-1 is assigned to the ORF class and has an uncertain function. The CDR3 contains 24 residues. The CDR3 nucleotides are TGCGCCCGCAGTCGACCCGAGACACCGAAAGTTGACAGGGGAATGGCCCATAGCAATCAGCCCCAGCATTTT. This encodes CARSRPETPKVDRGMAHSNQPQHF.